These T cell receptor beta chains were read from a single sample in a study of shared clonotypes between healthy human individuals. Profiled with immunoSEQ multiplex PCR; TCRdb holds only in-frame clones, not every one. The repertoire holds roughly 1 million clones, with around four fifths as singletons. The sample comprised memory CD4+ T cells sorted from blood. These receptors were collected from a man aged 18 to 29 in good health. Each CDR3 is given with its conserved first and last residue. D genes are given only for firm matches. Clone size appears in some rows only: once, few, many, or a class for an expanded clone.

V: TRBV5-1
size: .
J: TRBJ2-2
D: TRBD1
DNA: TGCGCCAGCAGCTCCGGACAGGTGTACACCGGGGAGCTGTTTTTT
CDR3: CASSSGQVYTGELFF

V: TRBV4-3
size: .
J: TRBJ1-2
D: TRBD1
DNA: TGCGCCAGCAGCCGCGGGACAGGGGCCTTATTGAAGAGCTACACCTTC
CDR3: CASSRGTGALLKSYTF

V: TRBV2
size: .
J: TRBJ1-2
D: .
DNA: TGTGCCAGCACCCCCCTTTCAGGCCAACGATTC
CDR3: CASTPLSGQRF

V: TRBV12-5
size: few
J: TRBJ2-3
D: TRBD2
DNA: TGTGCTAGTGGCTTCGCCGGGGTAGCGGGAACAGATACGCAGTATTTT
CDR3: CASGFAGVAGTDTQYF

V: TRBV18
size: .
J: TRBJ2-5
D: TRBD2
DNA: TGTGCCAGCTCACCACTAGCGGGGGTCCAAGAGACCCAGTACTTC
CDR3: CASSPLAGVQETQYF

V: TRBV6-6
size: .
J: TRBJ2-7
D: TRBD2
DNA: TGTGCCAGCAGTTATGCGGGAGCTTACGAGCAGTACTTC
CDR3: CASSYAGAYEQYF

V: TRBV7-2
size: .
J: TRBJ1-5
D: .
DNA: TGTGCCAGCAGCTTCTCCGGCCATAGCAATCAGCCCCAGCATTTT
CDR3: CASSFSGHSNQPQHF

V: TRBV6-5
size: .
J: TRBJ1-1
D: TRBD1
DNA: TGTGCCAGCATCACAGGGGAAGCGGGGACTGAAGCTTTCTTT
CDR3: CASITGEAGTEAFF

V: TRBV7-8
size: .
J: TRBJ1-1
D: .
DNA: TGTGCCAGCAGCTTGGTAGCTAACGCTGAAGCTTTCTTT
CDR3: CASSLVANAEAFF

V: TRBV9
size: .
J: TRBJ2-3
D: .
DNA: TGTGCCAGCAGCGTAGGGGGATCGGAGACAGATACGCAGTATTTT
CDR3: CASSVGGSETDTQYF

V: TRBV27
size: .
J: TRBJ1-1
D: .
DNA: TGTGCCAGCAGTTTCGGGTGGATGAACACTGAAGCTTTCTTT
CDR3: CASSFGWMNTEAFF

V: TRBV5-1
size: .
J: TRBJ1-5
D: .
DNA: TGCGCCAGCAGCTCCATTGGCGCGTGGTACTACAATCAGCCCCAGCATTTT
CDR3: CASSSIGAWYYNQPQHF

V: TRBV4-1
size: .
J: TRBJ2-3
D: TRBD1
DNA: TGCGCCAGCAGCCAAGCTCCGGGACAGGCTAGCACAGATACGCAGTATTTT
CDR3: CASSQAPGQASTDTQYF

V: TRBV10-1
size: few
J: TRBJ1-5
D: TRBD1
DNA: TGCGCCAGCAGCCGGGACAGAGATCAGCCCCAGCATTTT
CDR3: CASSRDRDQPQHF

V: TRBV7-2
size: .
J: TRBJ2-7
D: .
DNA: TGTGCCAGCAGCTCCCGCTTTTCCTACGAGCAGTACTTC
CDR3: CASSSRFSYEQYF

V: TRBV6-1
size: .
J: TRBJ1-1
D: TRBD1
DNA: TGTGCCAGCAGCGGACAGGTTAGAACTGAAGCTTTCTTT
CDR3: CASSGQVRTEAFF

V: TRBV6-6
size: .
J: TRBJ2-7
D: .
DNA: TGTGCCAGCAGTCTTCCCGGGACCTACGAGCAGTACTTC
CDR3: CASSLPGTYEQYF

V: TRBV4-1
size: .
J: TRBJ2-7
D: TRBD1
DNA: TGCGCCAGCAGCCAAGGGACAGGGAAAACAGCCTACGAGCAGTACTTC
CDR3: CASSQGTGKTAYEQYF

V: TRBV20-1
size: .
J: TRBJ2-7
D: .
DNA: TGCAGTGCCACCGGGACCTACGAGCAGTACTTC
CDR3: CSATGTYEQYF

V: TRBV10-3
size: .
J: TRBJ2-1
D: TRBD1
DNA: TGTGCCATCAGTGCTTCGGGACAGGGAAGCGATGAGCAGTTCTTC
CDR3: CAISASGQGSDEQFF

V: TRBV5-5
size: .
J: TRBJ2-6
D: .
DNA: TGTGCCAGCAGCTTAGTATCCTCTGGGGCCAACGTCCTGACTTTC
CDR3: CASSLVSSGANVLTF

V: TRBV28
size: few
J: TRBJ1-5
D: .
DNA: TGTGCCAGCAGCGTGAAGGGCCAGCCCCAGCATTTT
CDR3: CASSVKGQPQHF

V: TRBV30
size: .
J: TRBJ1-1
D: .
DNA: TGTGCCTGGAAAGGACTCGGGACTACGAAAGGGGACACTGAAGCTTTCTTT
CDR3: CAWKGLGTTKGDTEAFF

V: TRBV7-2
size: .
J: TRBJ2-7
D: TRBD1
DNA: TGTGCCAGCAGCTTAGGGGGACAGGGAGTCTACGAGCAGTACTTC
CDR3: CASSLGGQGVYEQYF

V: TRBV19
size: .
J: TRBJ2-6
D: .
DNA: TGTGCCAGTAGTCCGTCAAGAATGAACTCTGGGGCCAACGTCCTGACTTTC
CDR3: CASSPSRMNSGANVLTF

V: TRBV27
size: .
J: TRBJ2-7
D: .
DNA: TGTGCCACCCATGACCTCTACGAGCAGTACTTC
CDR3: CATHDLYEQYF

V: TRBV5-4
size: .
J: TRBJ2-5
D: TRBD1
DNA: TGTGCCAGCAGCTTGCCGACAGGGGGAGACCAAGAGACCCAGTACTTC
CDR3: CASSLPTGGDQETQYF

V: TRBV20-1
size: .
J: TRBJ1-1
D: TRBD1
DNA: TGCAGTGCTGGGGACAGCACTGAAGCTTTCTTT
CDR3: CSAGDSTEAFF

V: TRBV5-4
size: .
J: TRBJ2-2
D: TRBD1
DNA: TGTGCCAGCAGTCAATCGGGACAGGGGATCACCGGGGAGCTGTTTTTT
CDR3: CASSQSGQGITGELFF

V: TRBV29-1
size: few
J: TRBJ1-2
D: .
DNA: TGCAGCGCCTCTGAGGAGGGCTATGGCTACACCTTC
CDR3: CSASEEGYGYTF

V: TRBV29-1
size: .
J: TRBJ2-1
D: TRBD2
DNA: TGCAGCGTTGATCCCGGGAGGGAGCAGTTCTTC
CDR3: CSVDPGREQFF

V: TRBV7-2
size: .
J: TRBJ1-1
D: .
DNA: TGTGCCAGCAGCTTAGTCCGAGGTGTCGGAGCTTTCTTT
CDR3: CASSLVRGVGAFF

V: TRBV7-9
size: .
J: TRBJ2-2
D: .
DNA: TGTGCCAGCAGCGTCGACGGAGGCGGGGAGCTGTTTTTT
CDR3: CASSVDGGGELFF

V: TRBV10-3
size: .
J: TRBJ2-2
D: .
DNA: TGTGCCACCATGCAGCGCGGGGTTTCGAACACCGGGGAGCTGTTTTTT
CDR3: CATMQRGVSNTGELFF

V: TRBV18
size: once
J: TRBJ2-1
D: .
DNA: TGTGCCAGCTCACCCCAGGGGGAGCAGTTCTTC
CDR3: CASSPQGEQFF

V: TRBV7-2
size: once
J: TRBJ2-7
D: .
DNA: TGTGCCAGCAGCGGGAACTACGAGCAGTACTTC
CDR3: CASSGNYEQYF

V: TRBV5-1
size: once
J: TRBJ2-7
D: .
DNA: TGCGCCAGCAGCTTGGCGCAGATCAGCTCCTACGAGCAGTACTTC
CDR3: CASSLAQISSYEQYF

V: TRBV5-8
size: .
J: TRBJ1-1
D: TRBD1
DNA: TGTGCCAGCAGCTTGCAGGGGGCACTTAACACTGAAGCTTTCTTT
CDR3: CASSLQGALNTEAFF

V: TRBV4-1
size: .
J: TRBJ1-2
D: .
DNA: TGCGCCAGCAGCCAAGAAGAGGGAACAGCTAACTATGGCTACACCTTC
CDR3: CASSQEEGTANYGYTF

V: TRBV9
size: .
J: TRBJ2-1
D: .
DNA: TGTGCCAGCAGCGTAGATGGATGGAGCAATGAGCAGTTCTTC
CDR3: CASSVDGWSNEQFF

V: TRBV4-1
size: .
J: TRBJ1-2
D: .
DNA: TGCGCCAGCAGCCAACCGACAGGTCTTGACTATGGCTACACCTTC
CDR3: CASSQPTGLDYGYTF

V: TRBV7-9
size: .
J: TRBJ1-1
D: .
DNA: TGTGCCAGCAGTCGAGATGGTGGAGCGGGCGTGAACACTGAAGCTTTCTTT
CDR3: CASSRDGGAGVNTEAFF